Below, 22 T cell receptor beta chains from the same sample are listed, as sequenced in a study of cytomegalovirus exposure and HLA in healthy donors. Vbeta (60) and Jbeta (13) primers were used in the PCR. Data came from immunoSEQ multiplex PCR; TCRdb stores just in-frame clones and leaves some out. The table has some 130,000 clones, 70% to 80% seen once. Sequenced input: PBMCs. Every receptor here comes from a female donor in good health and CMV-seronegative.

The chain recombines TRBV28 with TRBJ1-2, with 8 nucleotides matching TRBD1. Germline-derived CDR1 and CDR2 are MDHEN and SYDVKM. The CDR3 extends over 17 amino acids. Trimming cost V 5 bases and J 1 base; bases outside gene matches: 12. The CDR3 loop is CASSGRTGHPYNYGYTF. The CDR3 DNA reads TGTGCCAGCAGTGGGAGGACAGGGCACCCATATAACTATGGCTACACCTTC.

This clone was counted only a few times. The J gene is TRBJ2-2, the V gene TRBV7-6; maybe TRBD1 (6 bases). CDR3 length: 17 residues. Trimming pared 5 bases from V and 0 bases from J, leaving 16 bases between. The germline CDR1 and CDR2 sequences are SGHVS and FNYEAQ. CDR3 sequence: CASSENRQVTNTGELFF. The CDR3 nucleotides read TGTGCCAGCAGCGAAAATCGACAGGTCACGAACACCGGGGAGCTGTTTTTT. Supplemented by reference TRBV7-6 and TRBJ2-2, the full variable domain reads GAGVSQSPRYKVTKRGQDVALRCDPISGHVSLYWYRQALGQGPEFLTYFNYEAQQDKSGLPNDRFSAERPEGSISTLTIQRTEQRDSAMYRCASSENRQVTNTGELFFGEGSRLTVL.

This clone was detected only a few times. This chain's CDR3 is CASSLSPGGQTEAFF. The CDR3, as DNA: TGTGCCAGCAGCTTAAGTCCGGGAGGACAGACTGAAGCTTTCTTT. V usage is TRBV5-5 and J usage is TRBJ1-1, with D possibly being TRBD1 (6 bases). Deletions cut 2 bases from V and 5 bases from J, with 16 bases between. The length of the CDR3 is 15 residues. Germline loops: CDR1 SGHKS, CDR2 YYEKEE (reference sequence).

In its sample, this clone was seen once. J is TRBJ1-2 and V is TRBV5-6; the match to TRBD1 covers 8 bases. J lost 7 bases, V lost 4 bases, and 9 bases had no gene match. CDR1 and CDR2 from the germline V gene are SGHDT and YYEEEE. The CDR3 is 14 amino acids. CDR3 nucleotides: TGTGCCAGCAGCGCTGGACAGGGCAGGCTTGGCTACACCTTC. Translated, it gives CASSAGQGRLGYTF.

The rearrangement uses TRBV11-3 and TRBJ2-1, with D possibly TRBD2 on 5 matching bases. Germline CDR1 and CDR2: SGHNT and YENEEA. Trimming left V 5 bases short and J 4 bases short, with 18 bases between. The CDR3 spans 16 residues. The CDR3 protein is CASSPGLAQSYNEQFF. In nucleotides, the CDR3 is TGTGCCAGCAGCCCAGGATTAGCGCAATCTTACAATGAGCAGTTCTTC.

With respect to this clone: The sample contains more than one DNA sequence encoding this CDR3. The chain links TRBV7-2 to TRBJ1-4, with D tentatively TRBD1 (6 bases). The CDR3 covers 12 residues. CDR1 and CDR2 from the germline V gene are SGHTA and FQGNSA. The V gene lost 5 bases and the J gene lost 8 bases, with 9 bases spanning the gap. The chain's CDR3 is CASSLQGEKLFF. The CDR3 bases are TGTGCCAGCAGCCTCCAGGGGGAAAAACTGTTTTTT.

The gene calls are TRBV19 and TRBJ2-7; the D is unclear. The CDR3 consists of 13 residues. The germline V and J ends were trimmed by 4 bases and 1 base, with 8 bases remaining between them. Germline V gene lookup returns CDR1 LNHDA and CDR2 SQIVND (reference sequence). CDR3 residues: CASSTQESYEQYF. DNA of the CDR3: TGTGCCAGTAGTACTCAGGAATCCTACGAGCAGTACTTC.

This clone was detected once. The genes are TRBV12-1 and TRBJ2-5; TRBD2, the D gene given by the table, was not confirmed from the DNA. The J call is in doubt because the DNA end fits TRBJ2-7 better. TRBV12-1 is assigned pseudogene status. The CDR3 length is 16 residues. The CDR3 DNA reads TGTGCCAGCAGCTTTGTTTGTCTAGCGGGAGTTTCCGAGCAGTACTTC. It specifies CASSFVCLAGVSEQYF.

The V call is TRBV19, the J call TRBJ2-7, with TRBD1 matching 12 bases. The J segment lost 2 bases and the V segment lost 6 bases, leaving 8 bases of the junction unmatched. Germline V CDR1 and CDR2: LNHDA, SQIVND (reference sequence). CDR3 length: 16 amino acids. The CDR3 here is CASSNPGQGATYEQYF. CDR3 coding DNA: TGTGCCAGTAGCAATCCGGGACAGGGGGCCACCTACGAGCAGTACTTC. Together with reference TRBV19 and TRBJ2-7, the CDR3 gives the full variable domain: DGGITQSPKYLFRKEGQNVTLSCEQNLNHDAMYWYRQDPGQGLRLIYYSQIVNDFQKGDIAEGYSVSREKKESFPLTVTSAQKNPTAFYLCASSNPGQGATYEQYFGPGTRLTVT.

This clone was counted between two and nine times. The J gene is TRBJ2-7, the V gene TRBV7-2, with D possibly matching TRBD1 (6 bases). Germline V gene sequence: CDR1 SGHTA, CDR2 FQGNSA. With 3 bases removed from V and 6 bases from J, the gap between germline ends came to 12 bases. The CDR3 sequence is 13 residues long. The CDR3 loop is CASSLNRDVEQYF. The CDR3 bases are TGTGCCAGCAGCTTGAACAGGGATGTCGAGCAGTACTTC.

This clone was seen only once. The chain recombines TRBV9 with TRBJ2-3; 12 bases are shared with TRBD2. This CDR3 has 18 amino acids. The V and J ends lost 5 bases and 0 bases, in that order; junction bases with no gene match: 10. Germline lookup yields CDR1 SGDLS and CDR2 YYNGEE. Written as DNA, the CDR3 is TGTGCCAGCAGTCGACTCAGACTAGCGGGAGCTAGCACAGATACGCAGTATTTT. Translated, it gives CASSRLRLAGASTDTQYF.

V usage is TRBV7-9 and J usage is TRBJ2-7; perhaps TRBD1 as D (6 bases). Germline V gives CDR1 SEHNR, CDR2 FQNEAQ (reference sequence). Trimming pared 5 bases from V and 6 bases from J, leaving 11 bases between. The CDR3 runs 12 residues. The chain's CDR3 is CASSTGSGEQYF. The CDR3 coding sequence is TGTGCCAGCAGCACAGGGTCTGGCGAGCAGTACTTC.

This chain joins TRBV6-1 and TRBJ2-6; D remains unclear. This CDR3 is 15 amino acids long. Germline values: CDR1 MNHNS, CDR2 SASEGT. Trimming took off 4 bases at V and 0 bases at J, with 7 bases between the two ends. The CDR3 coding sequence is TGTGCCAGCAGTGGCAGTCGCTCTGGGGCCAACGTCCTGACTTTC. Amino acids: CASSGSRSGANVLTF.

The J gene is TRBJ2-7, the V gene TRBV7-2; D is unclear. There are 14 residues in the CDR3. Germline CDR1 and CDR2: SGHTA and FQGNSA. The ends were cut back, 1 base at V and 7 bases at J, with 14 bases in the middle. CDR3 protein: CASSLVSAIGEQYF. The CDR3 DNA reads TGTGCCAGCAGCTTAGTATCGGCCATCGGGGAGCAGTACTTC.

This sequence joins TRBV5-8 and TRBJ2-6, with D perhaps TRBD2 (5 bases). Trimming stripped 3 bases from V and 2 bases from J, with 15 bases between. Germline-derived CDR1 and CDR2 are SGHTS and YDEGEE. The CDR3 loop spans 17 amino acids. The CDR3 is CASSSTLLGAGANVLTF. The CDR3 DNA follows: TGTGCCAGCAGCTCGACTCTATTGGGAGCTGGGGCCAACGTCCTGACTTTC.

The V call is TRBV2, the J call TRBJ1-4; D unclear. Germline loops: CDR1 SNHLY, CDR2 FYNNEI. V was pared by 6 bases and J by 0 bases, with 11 bases between. The CDR3 has 15 amino acids. The CDR3 DNA follows: TGTGCCAGCAGGACTAGGTGGCCAACTAATGAAAAACTGTTTTTT. This encodes CASRTRWPTNEKLFF.

This chain uses TRBV15 with TRBJ1-1, with a tentative D call TRBD1 (5 bases). Per the germline V gene, CDR1 is LNHNV and CDR2 is YYDKDF (reference sequence). The CDR3 has 12 residues. V was clipped by 7 bases and J by 2 bases, with 8 bases between them. The CDR3 sequence: CATIGGNTEAFF. The CDR3 nucleotides are TGTGCCACCATCGGGGGAAACACTGAAGCTTTCTTT.

This clone was found a few times. The V call is TRBV5-6, the J call TRBJ1-1; TRBD1 is a possible D gene (6 bases). V was clipped by 2 bases and J by 0 bases, with 11 bases between them. The CDR3 is made up of 15 amino acids. Germline values: CDR1 SGHDT, CDR2 YYEEEE. CDR3 DNA: TGTGCCAGCAGCTTAGGACAGTCCATGAACACTGAAGCTTTCTTT. This codes for CASSLGQSMNTEAFF.

J is TRBJ2-2 and V is TRBV7-9; 7 positions match TRBD2. The CDR3 consists of 15 residues. Germline trimming cut 5 bases from V and 6 bases from J; bases unmatched to any gene: 9. Germline V lookup: CDR1 SEHNR, CDR2 FQNEAQ (reference sequence). The CDR3 is CASSPIGTTPGELFF. The CDR3 coding sequence is TGTGCCAGCAGCCCGATCGGGACTACCCCCGGGGAGCTGTTTTTT.

The V gene is TRBV7-6, the J gene TRBJ1-1, with D perhaps TRBD1 (5 bases). CDR3 length: 16 residues. V lost 1 base and J lost 4, with 16 bases in between. Per the germline V gene, CDR1 is SGHVS and CDR2 is FNYEAQ. The chain's CDR3 is CASSLGSGILGTEAFF. In nucleotides, the CDR3 is TGTGCCAGCAGCTTAGGTTCAGGGATTTTGGGCACTGAAGCTTTCTTT.

This rearrangement joins TRBV6-4 to TRBJ1-5; a possible D gene is TRBD1 (5 bases). Trimming left V 10 bases short and J 0 bases short, with 10 bases between. This CDR3 spans 13 amino acids. Germline V gives CDR1 MRHNA, CDR2 SNTAGT. The CDR3 DNA is TGTGCCAACGACGGGGGTAGCAATCAGCCCCAGCATTTT. It is translated as CANDGGSNQPQHF.

CDR3: CASSPGGRSYEQYF. DNA for the CDR3: TGTGCCAGCAGTCCAGGGGGCAGGTCCTACGAGCAGTACTTC. The V gene is TRBV6-5, the J gene TRBJ2-7; 8 nucleotides align to TRBD1. Losses at the gene ends were 5 bases for V and 1 base for J; bases not matched to a gene: 4. From germline, CDR1 is MNHEY and CDR2 SVGAGI. The CDR3 is 14 amino acids.